The 20 T cell receptor beta chains given below trace back to one sample, sequenced in a study of neurological immune-mediated disorders. TCRdb re-analysed the 5' RACE reads in MiXCR, keeping a single row per CDR3 protein. This table has about 22,000 distinct CDR3 sequences, roughly 6.2% appearing once. The sequenced material came from CD8+ T cells from blood. The receptors were sampled from a young man in good health.

Many counts were recorded for this clonotype. This rearrangement joins TRBV7-9 to TRBJ2-5; D not certain. The CDR3 is 13 residues long. Germline-derived CDR1 and CDR2 are SEHNR and FQNEAQ (reference sequence). Trimming cost V 3 bases and J 5 bases, with 10 bases left between them. The CDR3 region is CASSFSYPETQYF. The CDR3 coding sequence is TGTGCCAGCAGCTTTTCGTATCCTGAGACCCAGTACTTC.

This clonotype was seen a few times. V gene TRBV4-1 combines with J gene TRBJ1-5; D uncertain. Looked up from germline, CDR1 is MGHRA and CDR2 is YSYEKL. The CDR3 sequence is 15 residues long. V shed 5 bases and J shed 3 bases, with 14 bases lying between them. The CDR3 DNA is TGCGCCAGCAGCAAATATCAAGTTCTCAATCAGCCCCAGCATTTT. The encoded protein is CASSKYQVLNQPQHF.

This clonotype has at least ten counts. The chain carries TRBV28 and TRBJ1-6; D is unresolved. The germline V gene has CDR1 MDHEN and CDR2 SYDVKM. Trimming removed 6 bases at V and 5 bases at J, with 17 bases between. There are 16 residues in the CDR3. The CDR3 loop reads CASSGIAGLDNSPLHF. For the CDR3, the DNA is TGTGCCAGCAGCGGGATTGCGGGTTTGGATAATTCACCCCTCCACTTT.

This clonotype occurred many times. This rearrangement joins TRBV4-1 to TRBJ2-7; 8 positions agree with TRBD1. The J segment lost 0 bases and the V segment lost 6 bases, leaving 4 bases of the junction unmatched. This CDR3 is built from 14 residues. Germline loops: CDR1 MGHRA, CDR2 YSYEKL. As DNA, the CDR3 is TGCGCCAGCAGGGACACAGGGGGCTCCTACGAGCAGTACTTC. It specifies CASRDTGGSYEQYF.

In this sample, this clonotype turned up a few times. The V and J genes are TRBV19 and TRBJ2-7; tentatively, D is TRBD2 (5 bases). Germline CDR1 is LNHDA and CDR2 is SQIVND (reference sequence). The length of the CDR3 is 13 residues. V was cut by 5 bases and J by 2 bases, with 10 bases left in between. In DNA, the CDR3 is TGTGCCAGTAGTGCGGACGGGGCCTACGAGCAGTACTTC. It is translated as CASSADGAYEQYF.

This clonotype was recorded many times. The CDR3 is CASSGDNYEQYF. CDR3 in DNA: TGTGCCAGCAGCGGGGACAACTACGAGCAGTACTTC. This chain joins TRBV7-9 and TRBJ2-7, with D possibly being TRBD1 (6 bases). V dropped 5 bases and J dropped 3 bases, with 8 bases sitting between them. Germline V gives CDR1 SEHNR, CDR2 FQNEAQ (reference sequence). CDR3 length equals 12 residues.

This clonotype was recorded at least ten times. This chain connects TRBV9 to TRBJ1-1; D unclear. The germline V gene has CDR1 SGDLS and CDR2 YYNGEE. The V end was cut by 0 bases, the J end by 1 base, with 13 bases between. CDR3 size: 16 residues. CDR3 DNA sequence: TGTGCCAGCAGCGTAGATCCGGCGGGGAGGAACACTGAAGCTTTCTTT. Translating gives CASSVDPAGRNTEAFF.

The sample holds many counts of this clonotype. V and J are TRBV5-1 and TRBJ1-2; no definite D call. Trimming cost V 0 bases and J 1 base, with 10 bases left between them. The CDR3 covers 15 residues. Germline-derived CDR1 and CDR2 are SGHRS and YFSETQ. The CDR3 sequence: CASSLVLWGNYGYTF. The CDR3 DNA reads TGCGCCAGCAGCTTGGTCCTATGGGGTAACTATGGCTACACCTTC.

This clonotype was detected many times. V and J are TRBV7-9 and TRBJ1-5; the match to TRBD1 covers 7 bases. Germline V gene sequence: CDR1 SEHNR, CDR2 FQNEAQ (reference sequence). V gave up 1 base and J gave up 4 bases; unmatched junction bases: 4. This CDR3 contains 15 residues. This CDR3 is CASSLGGTANQPQHF. The CDR3 DNA follows: TGTGCCAGCAGCTTAGGAGGGACAGCTAATCAGCCCCAGCATTTT. Combining the CDR3 with reference TRBV7-9 and TRBJ1-5 gives the whole variable domain DTGVSQNPRHKITKRGQNVTFRCDPISEHNRLYWYRQTLGQGPEFLTYFQNEAQLEKSRLLSDRFSAERPKGSFSTLEIQRTEQGDSAMYLCASSLGGTANQPQHFGDGTRLSIL.

This clonotype was observed at least ten times. The CDR3, as DNA: TGTGCCAGCAGTCGACTTCCTAGCGGGGGCTCGAGCTCCTACAATGAGCAGTTCTTC. Protein: CASSRLPSGGSSSYNEQFF. The chain employs TRBV6-4 and TRBJ2-1; 10 bases are a match to TRBD2. Germline V gives CDR1 MRHNA, CDR2 SNTAGT. This CDR3 has 19 amino acids. V lost 5 bases to trimming and J lost 0 bases; unmatched junction nucleotides: 13.

The sample holds many counts of this clonotype. The rearrangement uses TRBV29-1 and TRBJ1-1; D is undetermined. CDR1 is SQVTM, CDR2 ANQGSEA, per germline. This CDR3 has 12 residues. CDR3 nucleotide sequence: TGCAGTGCCCCCAAAGGGAACACTGAAGCTTTCTTT. It translates to CSAPKGNTEAFF.

This clonotype was counted many times. V gene TRBV20-1 combines with J gene TRBJ2-2; the D call may be TRBD1 or TRBD2 (5 bases each). CDR1 and CDR2 (germline): DFQATT, SNEGSKA (reference sequence). The V gene lost 1 base and the J gene lost 3 bases, with 12 bases spanning the gap. This CDR3 contains 15 residues. This chain's CDR3 is CSARVSGQDTGELFF. In DNA, the CDR3 is TGCAGTGCTAGAGTCTCGGGGCAAGACACCGGGGAGCTGTTTTTT.

This clonotype occurred many times. The J gene is TRBJ1-5, the V gene TRBV6-5; D is undetermined. Per the germline V gene, CDR1 is MNHEY and CDR2 is SVGAGI. This CDR3 region has 14 residues. Trimming took 6 bases from V and 3 from J, leaving 12 bases between them. CDR3 nucleotide sequence: TGTGCCAGCAGCTCACGGGGTTTCAATCAGCCCCAGCATTTT. This gives the protein CASSSRGFNQPQHF.

This clonotype came up many times. This chain connects TRBV7-3 to TRBJ2-3, with D tentatively TRBD1 or TRBD2 (6 bases each). Germline CDR1 is SGHTA and CDR2 is FQGTGA. The CDR3 length is 13 residues. V lost 4 bases to trimming and J lost 6 bases, with 11 bases between them. CDR3 sequence (DNA): TGTGCCAGCAGCTGGGGGGCATCGGATACGCAGTATTTT. Encoded protein: CASSWGASDTQYF.

This clonotype was observed many times. The J gene is TRBJ2-3, the V gene TRBV12-3 or TRBV12-4; 10 nucleotides align to TRBD2. The CDR3 has 14 amino acids. Trimming cost V 7 bases and J 4 bases; bases outside gene matches: 5. CDR3 residues: CASTPGLAPDTQYF. The CDR3 nucleotides are TGTGCCAGCACCCCGGGACTAGCGCCAGATACGCAGTATTTT.

The J gene is TRBJ2-1, the V gene TRBV6-2 or TRBV6-3; 7 nucleotides line up with TRBD1. Germline CDR1 MNHEY, CDR2 SVGEGT. J lost 5 bases, V lost 4 bases, and 8 bases had no gene match. The CDR3 is made up of 15 amino acids. CDR3 residues: CASSWETGTDNEQFF. The CDR3 nucleotides read TGTGCCAGCAGTTGGGAGACAGGGACGGACAATGAGCAGTTCTTC.

This clonotype was recorded at least ten times. The rearrangement links TRBV20-1 to TRBJ2-2, with D possibly TRBD2 on 5 matching bases. The CDR3 consists of 17 residues. V lost 0 bases and J lost 4, with 18 bases in between. Germline CDR1 reads DFQATT; CDR2 reads SNEGSKA (reference sequence). CDR3 in DNA: TGCAGTGCTAGAGAACCGGGAACTAGACATATCACCGGGGAGCTGTTTTTT. Translated, it gives CSAREPGTRHITGELFF.

This clonotype was seen ten or more times. The chain joins TRBV6-5 to TRBJ2-1; 10 nucleotides agree with TRBD2. Trimming cost V 4 bases and J 4 bases; bases outside gene matches: 4. Germline-derived CDR1 and CDR2 are MNHEY and SVGAGI. This CDR3 comprises 15 residues. CDR3: CASSSSGGAYNEQFF. The CDR3 DNA sequence: TGTGCCAGCAGTTCGAGCGGGGGGGCTTACAATGAGCAGTTCTTC.

This clonotype occurred many times. Here the CDR3 reads CASSQGDGGNSPLHF. The DNA of the CDR3 is TGCGCCAGCAGCCAGGGGGACGGTGGAAATTCACCCCTCCACTTT. This rearrangement joins TRBV5-1 to TRBJ1-6, with TRBD1 matching over 7 bases. This CDR3 is built from 15 residues. In germline, CDR1 is SGHRS, CDR2 YFSETQ. V lost 4 bases and J lost 7; bases outside the gene matches: 8.

This clonotype was observed many times. The chain carries TRBV3-1 and TRBJ2-7; unclear D gene. The length of the CDR3 is 12 residues. V lost 5 bases to trimming and J lost 2 bases, with 7 bases between them. Germline CDR1 and CDR2: LGHDT and YNNKEL (reference sequence). The CDR3 reads CASSTGPYEQYF. Here the CDR3 DNA reads TGTGCCAGCAGCACCGGCCCCTACGAGCAGTACTTC.